This T cell receptor beta chain was identified during a study of blood T cell repertoires in COVID-19. Overall study context: PBMCs, B-cell-depleted T cells, or T cells were the source of the cDNA or gDNA that made up the material.

Trimming left V 4 bases short and J 6 bases short, with 15 bases between. Germline V gene sequence: CDR1 MDHEN, CDR2 SYDVKM. This CDR3 region has 14 residues. TCRdb's copy holds only in-frame clones and misses some; the assay was immunoSEQ multiplex PCR. The profile shows more than 100,000 clones, about four fifths of them singletons. The receptor's source is a woman aged 30 to 39 who had recovered from COVID-19. V is TRBV28 and J is TRBJ1-2; D is uncertain. Source material: PBMCs or T cells enriched from blood (not recorded which). The DNA for the CDR3 is TGTGCCAGCAGTTCCGATCCCTTCACTAATGGCTACACCTTC. This codes for CASSSDPFTNGYTF.